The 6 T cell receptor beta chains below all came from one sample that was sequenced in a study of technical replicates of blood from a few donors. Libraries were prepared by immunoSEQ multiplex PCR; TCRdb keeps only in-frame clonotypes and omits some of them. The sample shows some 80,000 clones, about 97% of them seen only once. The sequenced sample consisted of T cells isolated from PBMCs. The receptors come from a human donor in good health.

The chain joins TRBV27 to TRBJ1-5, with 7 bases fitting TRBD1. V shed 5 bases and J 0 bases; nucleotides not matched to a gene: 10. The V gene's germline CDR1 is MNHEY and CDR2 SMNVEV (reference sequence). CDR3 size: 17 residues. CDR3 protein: CASSPHQTGYSNQPQHF. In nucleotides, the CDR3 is TGTGCCAGCAGTCCCCACCAGACAGGGTATAGCAATCAGCCCCAGCATTTT.

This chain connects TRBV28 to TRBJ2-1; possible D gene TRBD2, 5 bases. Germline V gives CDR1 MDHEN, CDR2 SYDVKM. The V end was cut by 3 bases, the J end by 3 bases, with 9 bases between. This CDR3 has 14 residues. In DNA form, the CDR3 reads TGTGCCAGCAGTTTTTCCGGACTCTACAATGAGCAGTTCTTC. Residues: CASSFSGLYNEQFF.

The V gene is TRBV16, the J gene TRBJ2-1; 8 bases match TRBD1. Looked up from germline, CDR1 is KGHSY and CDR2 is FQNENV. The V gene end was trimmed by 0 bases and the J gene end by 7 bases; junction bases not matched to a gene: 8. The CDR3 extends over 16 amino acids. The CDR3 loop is CASSQSPDRVLNEQFF. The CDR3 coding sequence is TGTGCCAGCAGCCAATCTCCGGACAGGGTTTTAAATGAGCAGTTCTTC.

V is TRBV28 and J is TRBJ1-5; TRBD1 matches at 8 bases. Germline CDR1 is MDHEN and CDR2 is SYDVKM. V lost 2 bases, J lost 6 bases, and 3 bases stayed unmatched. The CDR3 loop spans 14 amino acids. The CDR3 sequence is CASSLQGALQPQHF. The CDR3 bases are TGTGCCAGCAGTTTACAGGGGGCCCTTCAGCCCCAGCATTTT.

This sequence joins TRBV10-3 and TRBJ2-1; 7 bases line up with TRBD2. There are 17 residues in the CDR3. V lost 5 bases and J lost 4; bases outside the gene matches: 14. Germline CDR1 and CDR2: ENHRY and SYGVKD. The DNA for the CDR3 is TGTGCCATCAGTCCCATGGGGAGGGGAACCCTTTACAATGAGCAGTTCTTC. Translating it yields CAISPMGRGTLYNEQFF.

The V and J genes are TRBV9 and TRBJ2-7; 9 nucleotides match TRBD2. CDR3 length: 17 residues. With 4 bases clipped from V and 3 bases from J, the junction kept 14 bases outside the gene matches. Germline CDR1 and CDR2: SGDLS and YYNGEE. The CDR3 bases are TGTGCCAGCAGCTCCCCTTCGGGGGCTAGCGGGATCTACGAGCAGTACTTC. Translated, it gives CASSSPSGASGIYEQYF.